These 12 T cell receptor beta chains were sequenced from one sample in a study of blood T cell repertoires in COVID-19. Generated by immunoSEQ multiplex PCR, the TCRdb table keeps only in-frame clones and is missing some. The data contain 300,000 to 400,000 clones, under 95% of them singletons. The sample taken for sequencing was peripheral blood. Receptors originate from a woman aged 18-29 years who had recovered from COVID-19.

The chain combines TRBV18 with TRBJ2-1, with D possibly matching TRBD2 (5 bases). The CDR3 spans 12 residues. V lost 5 bases and J lost 8, with 10 bases in between. Germline loops: CDR1 KGHSH, CDR2 LQKENI. The CDR3, as DNA: TGTGCCAGCTCAGAGAGAGGGTATGAGCAGTTCTTC. Protein sequence: CASSERGYEQFF.

The genes are TRBV6-6 and TRBJ1-4; TRBD1 matches at 10 bases. V dropped 5 bases and J dropped 10; count of bases not matched to a gene: 4. Germline V gives CDR1 MNHNY, CDR2 SVGAGI (reference sequence). This CDR3 region has 13 residues. This CDR3 reads CASSTDRGRKLFF. The CDR3 DNA sequence: TGTGCCAGCAGTACCGACAGGGGGCGAAAACTGTTTTTT.

V and J are TRBV28 and TRBJ2-1; 9 bases are a match to TRBD1. Germline values: CDR1 MDHEN, CDR2 SYDVKM. V was clipped by 3 bases and J by 4 bases; unmatched bases: 4. CDR3 length: 15 residues. The DNA of the CDR3 is TGTGCCAGCAGTTTTCGACAGGGGGTTTACAATGAGCAGTTCTTC. It specifies CASSFRQGVYNEQFF.

This sequence joins TRBV11-3 and TRBJ2-1; TRBD2 matches 11 bases. This CDR3 is built from 14 residues. V lost 6 bases and J lost 7; bases outside the gene matches: 5. In germline, CDR1 is SGHNT, CDR2 YENEEA. The CDR3 sequence: CASRKLAGENEQFF. The CDR3 region has the DNA TGTGCCAGCAGAAAACTAGCGGGAGAAAATGAGCAGTTCTTC.

CDR3 bases: TGTGCCACCAGTGGTATACGGACAGGGAAAGAGACCCAGTACTTC. It encodes CATSGIRTGKETQYF. The chain recombines TRBV24-1 with TRBJ2-5; 8 bases line up with TRBD1. Germline V gives CDR1 KGHDR, CDR2 SFDVKD. J gave up 3 bases and V 5 bases, and 7 bases lay outside the gene matches. The CDR3 totals 15 residues.

V gene TRBV7-2 combines with J gene TRBJ2-5; D might be TRBD2 (6 bases). Germline-derived CDR1 and CDR2 are SGHTA and FQGNSA. V shed 2 bases and J shed 5 bases, with 15 bases lying between them. The CDR3 is made up of 15 amino acids. The CDR3 DNA reads TGTGCCAGCAGCTTAACGGGAGTCAACGGGGAGACCCAGTACTTC. Translating gives CASSLTGVNGETQYF.

The chain is built from TRBV6-2 or TRBV6-3 and TRBJ2-2; 9 nucleotides line up with TRBD2. The germline V gene encodes CDR1 MNHEY and CDR2 SVGEGT. This CDR3 is 16 amino acids long. V was clipped by 0 bases and J by 4 bases; unmatched bases: 3. CDR3 DNA: TGTGCCAGCAGTTACTCGCGGGAGGGCCGCACCGGGGAGCTGTTTTTT. Its protein is CASSYSREGRTGELFF.

The chain joins TRBV4-3 to TRBJ1-1; D not certain. This CDR3 has 11 residues. V was cut by 4 bases and J by 11 bases, with 11 bases left in between. Germline CDR1 and CDR2: LGHNA and YSLEER. The chain's CDR3 is CASSPPTRAFF. The CDR3 DNA sequence: TGCGCCAGCAGCCCCCCCACTAGGGCTTTCTTT.

This chain links TRBV28 with TRBJ2-7; 9 bases are shared with TRBD1. This CDR3 has 13 amino acids. J was trimmed by 5 bases and V by 5 bases; bases with no gene match: 4. Germline V gene sequence: CDR1 MDHEN, CDR2 SYDVKM. The CDR3 reads CASSGTGGHEQYV. The DNA of the CDR3 is TGTGCCAGCAGTGGAACAGGGGGCCACGAGCAGTACGTC.

This clone was detected only once. The chain joins TRBV6-6 to TRBJ2-1; D remains unclear. CDR3 length: 16 residues. V lost 0 bases and J lost 5, with 14 bases in between. In germline, CDR1 is MNHNY, CDR2 SVGAGI (reference sequence). As DNA, the CDR3 is TGTGCCAGCAGTTACTCGGCGGAAGCTCCTAACAATGAGCAGTTCTTC. As protein: CASSYSAEAPNNEQFF.

The chain recombines TRBV6-2 or TRBV6-3 with TRBJ2-4; 10 bases are a match to TRBD2. Germline CDR1 and CDR2: MNHEY and SVGEGT. Unmatched junction bases numbered 10, after V lost 2 bases and J lost 0 bases. This CDR3 has 19 residues. The CDR3 spells CASSYPLLAGELAKNIQYF. The CDR3 DNA reads as TGTGCCAGCAGTTACCCCCTTCTAGCGGGAGAACTAGCCAAAAACATTCAGTACTTC.

This clone was seen once. The chain couples TRBV7-2 to TRBJ1-6; D not resolved. Germline V gene sequence: CDR1 SGHTA, CDR2 FQGNSA. CDR3 length equals 16 residues. V shed 1 base and J shed 7 bases, with 14 bases lying between them. The CDR3 DNA is TGTGCCAGCAGCTTAGACTCTGCAGGTTCAAATTCACCCCTCCACTTT. Protein sequence: CASSLDSAGSNSPLHF.